Presented here are 24 T cell receptor beta chains from one specimen sequenced in a study of blood T cell repertoires in COVID-19. The method was immunoSEQ multiplex PCR; TCRdb's version includes in-frame clones alone and lacks a portion of them. The table includes about 76,000 clones, about nine tenths detected once. Sequencing input: peripheral blood. The receptors were gathered from a woman at least 80 years old with active or convalescent COVID-19.

This clone was seen more than once but under ten times. This chain uses TRBV30 with TRBJ1-5; TRBD1 is a possible D gene (6 bases). This CDR3 has 14 residues. CDR1 is GTSNPN, CDR2 SVGIG, per germline (reference sequence). V lost 0 bases and J lost 3, with 9 bases in between. CDR3 region: CAWSVGQINQPQHF. The CDR3 bases are TGTGCCTGGAGTGTGGGACAAATCAATCAGCCCCAGCATTTT.

This chain links TRBV19 with TRBJ1-1; D remains unclear. The germline V and J ends were trimmed by 3 bases and 2 bases, with 19 bases remaining between them. Germline CDR1 is LNHDA and CDR2 is SQIVND (reference sequence). The CDR3 contains 17 residues. The CDR3, as DNA: TGTGCCAGTAGTATGTTATATGGCTCAGCAGGAAACACTGAAGCTTTCTTT. It encodes CASSMLYGSAGNTEAFF. Full variable domain (missing parts from reference TRBV19 and TRBJ1-1): DGGITQSPKYLFRKEGQNVTLSCEQNLNHDAMYWYRQDPGQGLRLIYYSQIVNDFQKGDIAEGYSVSREKKESFPLTVTSAQKNPTAFYLCASSMLYGSAGNTEAFFGQGTRLTVV.

The chain is built from TRBV6-5 and TRBJ1-4; the D is unclear. With 1 base removed from V and 4 bases from J, the gap between germline ends came to 7 bases. The germline V gene encodes CDR1 MNHEY and CDR2 SVGAGI. The CDR3 length is 14 residues. For the CDR3, the DNA is TGTGCCAGCAGTTACTTCCCAGTTAATGAAAAACTGTTTTTT. It translates to CASSYFPVNEKLFF.

The chain employs TRBV5-4 and TRBJ2-5, with 7 bases lining up with TRBD2. The V gene's germline CDR1 is SGHNT and CDR2 YYREEE (reference sequence). The CDR3 extends over 15 amino acids. With 0 bases clipped from V and 0 bases from J, the junction kept 2 bases outside the gene matches. The CDR3 spells CASSLGGGDQETQYF. The CDR3 nucleotides read TGTGCCAGCAGCTTGGGGGGGGGAGACCAAGAGACCCAGTACTTC.

The rearrangement links TRBV15 to TRBJ1-4; D is unclear. Trimming removed 2 bases at V and 8 bases at J, with 15 bases between. The CDR3 consists of 15 residues. Germline V gene data show CDR1 as LNHNV and CDR2 as YYDKDF (reference sequence). CDR3 DNA sequence: TGTGCCACCAGCAGAATGGTTGGTGCAGAAGAAAAACTGTTTTTT. Protein: CATSRMVGAEEKLFF.

In this sample, this clone turned up once. V and J are TRBV11-3 and TRBJ2-1, with 7 bases matching TRBD1. The CDR3 is 14 residues long. The germline CDR1 and CDR2 sequences are SGHNT and YENEEA. Germline trimming cut 4 bases from V and 9 bases from J; bases unmatched to any gene: 9. This CDR3 is CASSYRTGGGEQFF. The CDR3 region has the DNA TGTGCCAGCAGCTACCGGACAGGTGGGGGTGAGCAGTTCTTC.

This rearrangement joins TRBV15 to TRBJ1-5; D is ambiguous. Trimming removed 3 bases at V and 3 bases at J, with 24 bases between. The CDR3 spans 19 residues. Looked up from germline, CDR1 is LNHNV and CDR2 is YYDKDF (reference sequence). Here the CDR3 DNA reads TGTGCCACCAGCAGCGTGCCCAGTGGAGCGCGCCGATTCAATCAGCCCCAGCATTTT. Residues: CATSSVPSGARRFNQPQHF.

J is TRBJ1-2 and V is TRBV11-1, with D possibly matching TRBD1 (5 bases). Germline V lookup: CDR1 SGHAT, CDR2 FQDESV (reference sequence). V was shortened by 5 bases and J by 5 bases, with 18 bases between the two germline ends. The CDR3 contains 15 residues. In DNA, the CDR3 is TGTGCCAGCAGCGCGTCCGGGCGGGGCGGATATGGCTACACCTTC. It translates to CASSASGRGGYGYTF.

The J gene is TRBJ1-3, the V gene TRBV5-1; D remains unclear. Germline CDR1 SGHRS, CDR2 YFSETQ. The CDR3 sequence is 15 residues long. V was trimmed by 3 bases and J by 4 bases, leaving 14 bases between them. CDR3: CASSSPEGSGNTIYF. CDR3 nucleotide sequence: TGCGCCAGCAGCTCACCCGAGGGTTCGGGAAACACCATATATTTT.

The chain combines TRBV27 with TRBJ1-4; 8 bases are a match to TRBD1. J lost 8 bases, V lost 4 bases, and 9 bases had no gene match. Per the germline V gene, CDR1 is MNHEY and CDR2 is SMNVEV (reference sequence). The CDR3 runs to 15 residues. CDR3 in DNA: TGTGCCAGCAGTTCCGGACAGGGCACAGGAGAAAAACTGTTTTTT. Protein product: CASSSGQGTGEKLFF.

The chain employs TRBV30 and TRBJ1-6; D gene ambiguous. This CDR3 region has 13 residues. Per the germline V gene, CDR1 is GTSNPN and CDR2 is SVGIG (reference sequence). V dropped 3 bases and J dropped 8 bases, with 11 bases sitting between them. The CDR3 sequence: CAWSRVGYSPLHF. The CDR3 DNA reads as TGTGCCTGGAGCCGGGTCGGATATTCACCCCTCCACTTT. The full variable domain, completed using reference TRBV30 and TRBJ1-6, is SQTIHQWPATLVQPVGSPLSLECTVEGTSNPNLYWYRQAAGRGLQLLFYSVGIGQISSEVPQNLSASRPQDRQFILSSKKLLLSDSGFYLCAWSRVGYSPLHFGNGTRLTVT.

This clone was counted a single time. V and J are TRBV19 and TRBJ1-2; TRBD1 agrees at 7 bases. The trim removed 3 bases at V and 4 bases at J, leaving 2 bases unmatched. Germline loops: CDR1 LNHDA, CDR2 SQIVND (reference sequence). The length of the CDR3 is 13 residues. CDR3 DNA sequence: TGTGCCAGTAGTATGGCAGGGGGCTATGGCTACACCTTC. This encodes CASSMAGGYGYTF. Supplemented by reference TRBV19 and TRBJ1-2, the full variable domain reads DGGITQSPKYLFRKEGQNVTLSCEQNLNHDAMYWYRQDPGQGLRLIYYSQIVNDFQKGDIAEGYSVSREKKESFPLTVTSAQKNPTAFYLCASSMAGGYGYTFGSGTRLTVV.

CDR3 DNA sequence: TGTGCCAGCAGTTCGGGACAGGCCCATCAGCCCCAGCATTTT. It is translated as CASSSGQAHQPQHF. This rearrangement joins TRBV7-2 to TRBJ1-5; 8 bases align to TRBD1. Germline CDR1 reads SGHTA; CDR2 reads FQGNSA. This CDR3 region has 14 residues. After removal of 6 bases from V and 5 bases from J, the junction contained 6 bases not matched to a gene.

This chain joins TRBV6-2 or TRBV6-3 and TRBJ1-6, with 9 nucleotides matching TRBD1. V dropped 6 bases and J dropped 8; count of bases not matched to a gene: 11. The CDR3 has 16 amino acids. CDR1 and CDR2 from the germline V gene are MNHEY and SVGEGT. CDR3 residues: CASSYTPGQGYSPLHF. CDR3 bases: TGTGCCAGCAGCTATACTCCCGGACAGGGGTATTCACCCCTCCACTTT.

The chain uses TRBV15 and TRBJ2-1, with D possibly being TRBD2 (7 bases). The germline V and J ends were trimmed by 8 bases and 3 bases, with 14 bases remaining between them. The CDR3 spans 14 residues. Looked up from germline, CDR1 is LNHNV and CDR2 is YYDKDF (reference sequence). The CDR3 DNA reads TGTGCCACCGGGAGGGACATCGGCTACAATGAGCAGTTCTTC. Protein: CATGRDIGYNEQFF.

This clone has a handful of counts. The chain is built from TRBV7-2 and TRBJ2-7; the D gene is possibly TRBD2 (6 bases). Germline V gene data show CDR1 as SGHTA and CDR2 as FQGNSA. V lost 5 bases and J lost 6, with 23 bases in between. The CDR3 is 16 amino acids. The CDR3 DNA sequence: TGTGCCAGCAGCCAAACCTCGAGGGGACGGGAGATCGAGCAGTACTTC. Protein sequence: CASSQTSRGREIEQYF.

V gene TRBV2 combines with J gene TRBJ1-2, with D uncertain. Germline V gene data show CDR1 as SNHLY and CDR2 as FYNNEI. V lost 6 bases and J 4 bases, leaving 18 bases between the germline ends. The CDR3 contains 15 residues. CDR3 nucleotides: TGTGCCAGCAGCTCCCACCATCAGGAGGGCTATGGCTACACCTTC. It specifies CASSSHHQEGYGYTF.

The V gene is TRBV5-6, the J gene TRBJ2-1; D is perhaps TRBD1 (5 bases). The CDR3 covers 14 residues. Trimming cost V 0 bases and J 1 base, with 5 bases left between them. In germline, CDR1 is SGHDT, CDR2 YYEEEE. The chain's CDR3 is CASSLDRSYNEQFF. Written as DNA, the CDR3 is TGTGCCAGCAGCTTGGACAGGTCCTACAATGAGCAGTTCTTC.

The chain joins TRBV7-2 to TRBJ2-3, with 9 bases fitting TRBD2. Per the germline V gene, CDR1 is SGHTA and CDR2 is FQGNSA. Germline trimming cut 1 base from V and 4 bases from J; bases unmatched to any gene: 9. This CDR3 contains 17 residues. CDR3 sequence reads: CASSLGGGVSGADTQYF. In DNA form, the CDR3 reads TGTGCCAGCAGCTTAGGCGGGGGGGTGAGCGGCGCAGATACGCAGTATTTT.

This rearrangement joins TRBV4-1 to TRBJ1-6, with D uncertain. Germline-derived CDR1 and CDR2 are MGHRA and YSYEKL. This CDR3 has 16 residues. The germline V and J ends were trimmed by 6 bases and 0 bases, with 12 bases remaining between them. The CDR3 bases are TGCGCCAGCAGTCCGCACCTAAGCTCCTATAATTCACCCCTCCACTTT. This gives the protein CASSPHLSSYNSPLHF.

The J gene is TRBJ1-2, the V gene TRBV5-1; tentatively, D is TRBD1 (6 bases). The germline gives CDR1 SGHRS, CDR2 YFSETQ. This CDR3 contains 17 residues. Trimming removed 0 bases at V and 6 bases at J, with 21 bases between. The CDR3 DNA sequence: TGCGCCAGCAGCTTGGTGGCGCCTGGGGGCTTAAACGATGGCTACACCTTC. It is translated as CASSLVAPGGLNDGYTF. Full variable domain (remainder filled in from reference TRBV5-1 and TRBJ1-2): KAGVTQTPRYLIKTRGQQVTLSCSPISGHRSVSWYQQTPGQGLQFLFEYFSETQRNKGNFPGRFSGRQFSNSRSEMNVSTLELGDSALYLCASSLVAPGGLNDGYTFGSGTRLTVV.

The chain is built from TRBV19 and TRBJ1-3, with a possible D match to TRBD1 (6 bases). With 7 bases removed from V and 4 bases from J, the gap between germline ends came to 11 bases. This CDR3 comprises 13 residues. Per the germline V gene, CDR1 is LNHDA and CDR2 is SQIVND (reference sequence). The DNA for the CDR3 is TGTGCCAGTATGGACAGATTAGGAAACACCATATATTTT. Protein product: CASMDRLGNTIYF.

This chain links TRBV10-3 with TRBJ2-2; 7 bases line up with TRBD2. V dropped 6 bases and J dropped 1; count of bases not matched to a gene: 8. CDR1 and CDR2 (germline): ENHRY, SYGVKD. The CDR3 extends over 16 amino acids. CDR3 sequence reads: CAIRGGGKLNTGELFF. The CDR3 nucleotides read TGTGCCATCAGGGGCGGGGGTAAGCTGAACACCGGGGAGCTGTTTTTT.

This sequence joins TRBV5-1 and TRBJ1-2; TRBD1 matches at 8 bases. Germline V gene lookup returns CDR1 SGHRS and CDR2 YFSETQ. CDR3 length: 14 residues. V dropped 1 base and J dropped 8; count of bases not matched to a gene: 7. CDR3 DNA: TGCGCCAGCAGCTTGTCCGGACAGGGAGCAGGCTACACCTTC. The encoded protein is CASSLSGQGAGYTF.